This TCR beta chain was captured by sequencing in a study of CD8+CD57+ T cells in acquired aplastic anemia. Study-level information: DNA from sorted CD4+ and CD8+ cells averaged around 3.5 ug.

CDR3 and TCR beta VDJ profiling relied on a genomic DNA template. TCRdb re-derived calls from the reads in MiXCR, one entry per CDR3 protein. Seen here are 160,000 or so distinct CDR3 sequences, 71% observed once, and the top ten hold approximately 42%. This clonotype has just a few counts. Antigen: not known. The V end was cut by 3 bases, the J end by 5 bases, with 14 bases between. Germline V gene lookup returns CDR1 MRHNA and CDR2 SNTAGT. The CDR3 runs to 15 residues. In patients chosen for sequencing, flow cytometry had shown CD8+CD57+ cell expansion. At the time of blood sampling, patients had not yet received any therapy. Study results and limitations: CD8+ Simpson's diversity in patients was not significantly different from that in controls.

The sequenced sample consisted of sorted CD4+, CD8+, or CD8+CD57+ T cells (not recorded which) from PBMCs. The J gene is TRBJ2-1, the V gene TRBV6-4; D is possibly TRBD2 (5 bases). This sequence was found in a human donor with aplastic anemia. The CDR3 sequence: CASSERGTRNNEQFF. CDR3 DNA: TGTGCCAGCAGTGAACGAGGAACTAGGAACAATGAGCAGTTCTTC.